A single sample is the source of the 32 T cell receptor beta chains below, sequenced in a study of response to subunit inactivated influenza vaccine. TCRdb used MiXCR to reprocess the RT-PCR reads, holding one entry per CDR3 protein. The sample has about 500,000 distinct CDR3 sequences, approximately 16% seen once; the top ten hold less than 4%. Sequencing was performed on CD4+ T cells sorted from PBMCs, taken approximately 25 months after vaccination. These receptors were obtained from a man between 50 and 75 years old who received an inactivated influenza vaccine.

This clonotype was seen many times. The chain carries TRBV12-3 or TRBV12-4 and TRBJ2-3; D ambiguous. This CDR3 has 11 residues. V shed 5 bases and J shed 2 bases, with 2 bases lying between them. The CDR3 here is CASSPTDTQYF. DNA for the CDR3: TGTGCCAGCAGTCCCACAGATACGCAGTATTTT.

At least ten counts were recorded for this clonotype. This chain connects TRBV12-3 or TRBV12-4 to TRBJ2-7; 14 nucleotides line up with TRBD2. The CDR3 contains 15 residues. The V segment lost 7 bases and the J segment 3 bases; nucleotides outside the gene matches: 5. In DNA, the CDR3 is TGTGCCAGCACCATGACTAGCGGGAGGGTCTACGAGCAGTACTTC. It encodes CASTMTSGRVYEQYF.

This clonotype was observed a handful of times. The J gene is TRBJ1-4, the V gene TRBV7-9; 7 positions match TRBD1. The CDR3 sequence is 14 residues long. V lost 7 bases, J lost 8 bases, and 10 bases stayed unmatched. Germline V gives CDR1 SEHNR, CDR2 FQNEAQ (reference sequence). CDR3 nucleotides: TGTGCCAGCAAGAGGGGGCAGGGGAGCGAAAAACTGTTTTTT. This sequence encodes CASKRGQGSEKLFF.

J is TRBJ1-1 and V is TRBV27, with 7 bases that match TRBD1. Germline trimming cut 5 bases from V and 1 base from J; bases unmatched to any gene: 10. The CDR3 is made up of 16 amino acids. In germline, CDR1 is MNHEY, CDR2 SMNVEV (reference sequence). CDR3 residues: CASSPLGQAKNTEAFF. The CDR3 DNA sequence: TGTGCCAGCAGTCCACTCGGACAGGCTAAGAACACTGAAGCTTTCTTT.

The CDR3 DNA sequence: TGTGCCAGCAGTTACGGGCTAGCGGGTTACAATGAGCAGTTCTTC. Encoded protein: CASSYGLAGYNEQFF. The rearrangement uses TRBV6-5 and TRBJ2-1, with 8 bases matching TRBD2. Germline CDR1 is MNHEY and CDR2 is SVGAGI. Unmatched junction bases numbered 4, after V lost 2 bases and J lost 4 bases. CDR3 length: 15 amino acids.

Notes on this clonotype: This could be a read error, since a much larger clone is one nucleotide away. V and J are TRBV4-3 and TRBJ2-5; D ambiguous. Trimming cost V 0 bases and J 3 bases, with 5 bases left between them. The CDR3 consists of 13 residues. The germline CDR1 and CDR2 sequences are LGHNA and YSLEER. CDR3 loop: CASSQDLEETQYF. CDR3 nucleotides: TGCGCCAGCAGCCAAGATCTGGAAGAGACCCAGTACTTC.

The V and J genes are TRBV20-1 and TRBJ1-2, with a possible D match to TRBD1 (5 bases). Germline CDR1 is DFQATT and CDR2 is SNEGSKA (reference sequence). This CDR3 spans 13 amino acids. Trimming cost V 6 bases and J 0 bases, with 11 bases left between them. The CDR3: CSARGVSNYGYTF. CDR3 nucleotide sequence: TGCAGTGCCCGGGGGGTATCTAACTATGGCTACACCTTC.

The J gene is TRBJ1-4, the V gene TRBV5-1; TRBD1 is a possible D gene (5 bases). V was cut by 4 bases and J by 0 bases, with 10 bases left in between. The CDR3 sequence is 15 residues long. Germline V gene sequence: CDR1 SGHRS, CDR2 YFSETQ. CDR3 residues: CASSPTGATNEKLFF. The CDR3 coding sequence is TGCGCCAGCAGCCCTACAGGTGCAACTAATGAAAAACTGTTTTTT.

The gene calls are TRBV20-1 and TRBJ2-5; TRBD2 agrees at 13 bases. From germline, CDR1 is DFQATT and CDR2 SNEGSKA (reference sequence). With 6 bases clipped from V and 5 bases from J, the junction kept 3 bases outside the gene matches. The CDR3 is 13 amino acids. CDR3 protein: CSAGLAGLETQYF. Here the CDR3 DNA reads TGCAGTGCGGGACTAGCGGGGTTGGAGACCCAGTACTTC.

The rearrangement joins TRBV5-5 to TRBJ1-5; a possible D gene is TRBD1 (5 bases). The CDR3 spans 13 residues. Germline lookup yields CDR1 SGHKS and CDR2 YYEKEE (reference sequence). V lost 4 bases and J 5 bases, leaving 10 bases between the germline ends. The CDR3: CASSPGDYQPQHF. CDR3 DNA: TGTGCCAGCAGCCCGGGGGACTATCAGCCCCAGCATTTT.

The table lists this clonotype with many counts. This chain links TRBV20-1 with TRBJ2-1; no clear D. V lost 6 bases and J 0 bases, leaving 12 bases between the germline ends. The CDR3 covers 14 residues. Germline V gene data show CDR1 as DFQATT and CDR2 as SNEGSKA (reference sequence). In DNA, the CDR3 is TGCAGTGCCATTGTTGACCTCTCCTACAATGAGCAGTTCTTC. Its protein is CSAIVDLSYNEQFF.

This chain uses TRBV5-1 with TRBJ2-5; maybe TRBD2 (6 bases). Trimming stripped 5 bases from V and 0 bases from J, with 14 bases between. Germline V lookup: CDR1 SGHRS, CDR2 YFSETQ. This CDR3 comprises 15 residues. The DNA for the CDR3 is TGCGCCAGCAGAAGCCGGGGGTCGTACCAAGAGACCCAGTACTTC. Its translation: CASRSRGSYQETQYF. The whole variable domain, filled in from reference TRBV5-1 and TRBJ2-5, reads KAGVTQTPRYLIKTRGQQVTLSCSPISGHRSVSWYQQTPGQGLQFLFEYFSETQRNKGNFPGRFSGRQFSNSRSEMNVSTLELGDSALYLCASRSRGSYQETQYFGPGTRLLVL.

The J gene is TRBJ2-5, the V gene TRBV7-2, with D unresolved. This CDR3 has 14 amino acids. Between the trimmed V and J ends, which lost 5 bases and 0 bases, there was a span of 10 bases. Germline V CDR1 and CDR2: SGHTA, FQGNSA. As DNA, the CDR3 is TGTGCCAGCAGCAGAGACCAATACCAAGAGACCCAGTACTTC. Translating it yields CASSRDQYQETQYF.

The gene calls are TRBV7-2 and TRBJ1-1, with 8 bases that match TRBD1. The J segment lost 6 bases and the V segment lost 4 bases, leaving 10 bases of the junction unmatched. Germline lookup yields CDR1 SGHTA and CDR2 FQGNSA. The CDR3 consists of 15 residues. This CDR3 reads CASSSRGQGRSEAFF. As DNA, the CDR3 is TGTGCCAGCAGCTCCCGAGGACAGGGTCGATCTGAAGCTTTCTTT.

The rearrangement joins TRBV6-1 to TRBJ2-3, with D maybe TRBD1 (5 bases). This CDR3 is built from 16 residues. V gave up 5 bases and J gave up 3 bases, with 18 bases separating them. The germline V gene encodes CDR1 MNHNS and CDR2 SASEGT. The CDR3 here is CASSPLGRVLTDTQYF. CDR3 bases: TGTGCCAGCAGTCCTCTGGGCAGGGTACTTACAGATACGCAGTATTTT.

The sample holds a few counts of this clonotype. This chain connects TRBV28 to TRBJ1-3; 11 nucleotides align to TRBD1. Germline-derived CDR1 and CDR2 are MDHEN and SYDVKM. The J segment lost 2 bases and the V segment lost 5 bases, leaving 8 bases of the junction unmatched. CDR3 length: 17 residues. CDR3 sequence reads: CASSPWTGGYPGNTIYF. DNA of the CDR3: TGTGCCAGCAGTCCGTGGACAGGGGGCTACCCTGGAAACACCATATATTTT.

This clonotype was found a few times. The chain is built from TRBV20-1 and TRBJ2-7; 8 nucleotides match TRBD1. Germline CDR1 DFQATT, CDR2 SNEGSKA (reference sequence). CDR3 length equals 14 residues. With V trimmed by 4 bases and J by 0 bases, 5 bases remained unmatched. The CDR3 bases are TGCAGTGCTATCCGGGACAGGTCCTCCTACGAGCAGTACTTC. It codes for CSAIRDRSSYEQYF.

This clonotype was found a few times. The chain carries TRBV29-1 and TRBJ2-5, with a possible D match to TRBD2 (7 bases). Germline V lookup: CDR1 SQVTM, CDR2 ANQGSEA. V was clipped by 6 bases and J by 5 bases, with 16 bases between them. The CDR3 consists of 13 residues. The CDR3 bases are TGCAGCGTGGTCGTGGGGGGGCTGGAGACCCAGTACTTC. Translating gives CSVVVGGLETQYF.

This clonotype has only one observation. This chain uses TRBV6-2 or TRBV6-3 with TRBJ2-1; D gene unclear. Germline values: CDR1 MNHEY, CDR2 SVGEGT. Trimming pared 0 bases from V and 0 bases from J, leaving 9 bases between. There are 16 residues in the CDR3. The CDR3 region is CASSYSYTRSYNEQFF. The CDR3 nucleotides read TGTGCCAGCAGTTACTCGTACACACGCTCCTACAATGAGCAGTTCTTC.

This chain joins TRBV6-2 or TRBV6-3 and TRBJ2-7, with TRBD1 identical over 9 bases. The CDR3 consists of 14 residues. The J segment lost 4 bases and the V segment lost 6 bases, leaving 7 bases of the junction unmatched. From germline, CDR1 is MNHEY and CDR2 SVGEGT. The DNA of the CDR3 is TGTGCCAGCAGGATAACCGGGACAGGGTACGAGCAGTACTTC. It encodes CASRITGTGYEQYF.

This clonotype turned up a few times. The J gene is TRBJ2-2, the V gene TRBV10-3; D may be TRBD2 (5 bases). The CDR3 is 12 amino acids. The V end was cut by 6 bases, the J end by 5 bases, with 7 bases between. CDR1 ENHRY and CDR2 SYGVKD come from the germline V gene. The CDR3: CAIRLVTGELFF. Written as DNA, the CDR3 is TGTGCCATCAGACTAGTTACCGGGGAGCTGTTTTTT.

In this sample, this clonotype turned up many times. V and J are TRBV6-1 and TRBJ2-5; a possible D gene is TRBD2 (5 bases). The CDR3 sequence is 13 residues long. From germline, CDR1 is MNHNS and CDR2 SASEGT. V shed 11 bases and J shed 1 base, with 14 bases lying between them. The CDR3 sequence: CAARRTLQETQYF. CDR3 bases: TGTGCCGCCCGGCGGACTCTCCAAGAGACCCAGTACTTC.

Ten or more counts support this clonotype. The chain combines TRBV7-2 with TRBJ2-1; 9 nucleotides align to TRBD1. V lost 5 bases to trimming and J lost 3 bases; unmatched junction nucleotides: 5. The V gene's germline CDR1 is SGHTA and CDR2 FQGNSA. The CDR3 has 15 residues. The CDR3 nucleotides read TGTGCCAGCAGCCTCAACAGGGGGCTCTACAATGAGCAGTTCTTC. It is translated as CASSLNRGLYNEQFF. Together with reference TRBV7-2 and TRBJ2-1, the CDR3 gives the full variable domain: GAGVSQSPSNKVTEKGKDVELRCDPISGHTALYWYRQSLGQGLEFLIYFQGNSAPDKSGLPSDRFSAERTGGSVSTLTIQRTQQEDSAVYLCASSLNRGLYNEQFFGPGTRLTVL.

CDR3 DNA sequence: TGTGCCAGCAGTTATGAGGGCAATCAGCCCCAGCATTTT. Protein: CASSYEGNQPQHF. The rearrangement links TRBV12-3 or TRBV12-4 to TRBJ1-5; D is ambiguous. V shed 4 bases and J shed 2 bases, with 6 bases lying between them. The CDR3 sequence is 13 residues long.

Only a few counts were recorded for this clonotype. This chain uses TRBV7-9 with TRBJ2-1, with D perhaps TRBD1 (6 bases). Germline-derived CDR1 and CDR2 are SEHNR and FQNEAQ (reference sequence). Trimming took off 3 bases at V and 8 bases at J, with 23 bases between the two ends. The CDR3 contains 17 residues. As DNA, the CDR3 is TGTGCCAGCAGCTTTCGTCTGGCGACAGGCAGCATAGATGAGCAGTTCTTC. Translation: CASSFRLATGSIDEQFF.

This clonotype showed up just a few times. The chain uses TRBV7-8 and TRBJ2-5; a possible D gene is TRBD2 (5 bases). The CDR3 is 13 residues long. V lost 7 bases, J lost 1 base, and 10 bases lay in between. Germline CDR1 is SGHVS and CDR2 is FQNEAQ. The CDR3 protein is CASTLLAQETQYF. Here the CDR3 DNA reads TGTGCCAGCACCTTGCTAGCCCAAGAGACCCAGTACTTC.

The chain combines TRBV7-2 with TRBJ1-2; D gene ambiguous. Per germline, CDR1 SGHTA and CDR2 FQGNSA. Trimming stripped 1 base from V and 7 bases from J, with 13 bases between. The CDR3 contains 14 residues. The chain's CDR3 is CASSLEAARPGYTF. CDR3 DNA: TGTGCCAGCAGCTTAGAGGCGGCTCGGCCTGGCTACACCTTC.

The J gene is TRBJ2-5, the V gene TRBV29-1; TRBD1 is a possible D gene (5 bases). The V end lost 3 bases, the J end lost 3 bases, and 17 bases lay between the germline ends. CDR3 length equals 15 residues. Germline V gene sequence: CDR1 SQVTM, CDR2 ANQGSEA. The CDR3 loop reads CSVETTDRVEETQYF. CDR3 DNA sequence: TGCAGCGTTGAGACGACAGACCGTGTCGAAGAGACCCAGTACTTC.

This clonotype was counted between two and nine times. This sequence joins TRBV7-8 and TRBJ2-3, with 13 bases identical to TRBD2. After removal of 1 base from V and 4 bases from J, the junction contained 5 bases not matched to a gene. The germline V gene has CDR1 SGHVS and CDR2 FQNEAQ. The CDR3 spans 17 residues. The CDR3 protein is CASSLVRTSGSSDTQYF. CDR3 DNA: TGTGCCAGCAGCTTAGTTAGGACTAGCGGGAGCTCAGATACGCAGTATTTT.

This chain uses TRBV15 with TRBJ2-1; D is uncertain. CDR3 length: 15 residues. Trimming took off 1 base at V and 4 bases at J, with 11 bases between the two ends. Germline V gene sequence: CDR1 LNHNV, CDR2 YYDKDF (reference sequence). For the CDR3, the DNA is TGTGCCACCAGCAGAGCAGACGGAGCTTACAATGAGCAGTTCTTC. It specifies CATSRADGAYNEQFF.

This clonotype has a handful of counts. The genes are TRBV6-2 or TRBV6-3 and TRBJ2-1; 9 bases match TRBD2. CDR1 and CDR2 (germline): MNHEY, SVGEGT. CDR3 length equals 17 residues. J lost 0 bases, V lost 2 bases, and 5 bases had no gene match. DNA for the CDR3: TGTGCCAGCAGTTACCCAAGCGGGGGGATCTCCTACAATGAGCAGTTCTTC. Translation gives CASSYPSGGISYNEQFF.

In this sample, this clonotype turned up many times. The chain links TRBV6-1 to TRBJ1-1; tentatively, D is TRBD1 (6 bases). CDR3 length equals 13 residues. Germline values: CDR1 MNHNS, CDR2 SASEGT. With 6 bases removed from V and 9 bases from J, the gap between germline ends came to 17 bases. CDR3 bases: TGTGCCAGCAGCCGCGGGACAAATTGGCAAGCTTTCTTT. Its protein product is CASSRGTNWQAFF.